This entry describes one TCR beta chain. Original data processing: Amplifying reference gene primers gave estimates of nucleated cell counts. TCRdb's table, derived via immunoSEQ multiplex PCR, lists solely in-frame clones and lacks some. V and J calls plus clone size are reproduced from that table; the DNA served to infer D and trimming. The sample shows fewer than 350,000 clones, around 88% of them seen only once. These data belong to a study of blood T cell repertoires in COVID-19. Study as a whole: Acute and convalescent COVID-19 samples came from the United States, Italy and Spain. The analysed material was cDNA or gDNA that came from T cells, B-cell-depleted T cells, or PBMCs.

V was clipped by 7 bases and J by 3 bases; unmatched bases: 14. CDR1 and CDR2 from the germline V gene are PRHDT and FYEKMQ (reference sequence). The CDR3 length is 16 residues. V usage is TRBV13 and J usage is TRBJ1-2; 7 positions agree with TRBD1. The receptor comes from a middle-aged man with acute or convalescent COVID-19. Specimen: peripheral blood. In DNA, the CDR3 is TGTGCCAGCACCCCTAGAGACAGGGTACATCACTATGGCTACACCTTC. It codes for CASTPRDRVHHYGYTF.